The clone carrying this TCR beta chain was found once. The antigen remains undetermined. V dropped 4 bases and J dropped 8 bases, with 15 bases sitting between them. The CDR3 extends over 13 amino acids. Per germline, CDR1 SGDLS and CDR2 YYNGEE. The data derive from a study of OX40 agonist ivuxolimab in advanced cancers. Study-wide background: The study treated patients with ivuxolimab, an agonistic anti-OX40 (CD134) antibody. Partial responses, seen in three patients, involved one hepatocellular carcinoma and two cutaneous melanomas.

The study's findings and limits: Undetermined was the antigen specificity of the expanded peripheral T cells. The authors also found low normalized T-cell clonal expansion in some nonresponders.

Sequenced by immunoSEQ multiplex PCR; TCRdb stores in-frame clones only, minus some. The sample carries around 62,000 clones, approximately 83% recorded once. The chain couples TRBV9 to TRBJ1-2, with a tentative D call TRBD1 (6 bases). The sequence came from an adult with an advanced solid tumor such as melanoma, head and neck, liver or kidney cancer. The sequenced sample was CD4+ or CD8+ T cells sorted from blood, obtained in a trial of the OX40 agonist ivuxolimab. CDR3 DNA: TGTGCCAGCAGCCGGGGGGGCGTGGAGGGCTACACCTTC. Translated, it gives CASSRGGVEGYTF.